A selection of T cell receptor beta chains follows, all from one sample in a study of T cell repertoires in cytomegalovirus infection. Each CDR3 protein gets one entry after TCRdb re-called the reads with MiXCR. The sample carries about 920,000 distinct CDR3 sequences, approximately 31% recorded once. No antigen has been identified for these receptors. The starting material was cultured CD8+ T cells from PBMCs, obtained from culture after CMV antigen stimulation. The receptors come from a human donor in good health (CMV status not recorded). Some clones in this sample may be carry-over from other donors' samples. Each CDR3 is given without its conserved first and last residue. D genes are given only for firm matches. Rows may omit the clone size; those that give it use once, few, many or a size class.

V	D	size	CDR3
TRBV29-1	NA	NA	SVAVGGEAF
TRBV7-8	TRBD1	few	ASSGRQGLGTEAF
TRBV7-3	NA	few	ASSRITVSYNEQF
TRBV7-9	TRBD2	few	ASSLATGTSANEQF
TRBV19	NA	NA	ASSIGWERSSYNEQF
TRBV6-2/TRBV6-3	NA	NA	ASSYSDYTEAF
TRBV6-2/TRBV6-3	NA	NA	ASSYWEDNEQF
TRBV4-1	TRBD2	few	ASSRVLSGGAYNEQF
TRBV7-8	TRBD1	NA	ASSSTGTGNYGYT
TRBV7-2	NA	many	ASSLGAGAGTEAF
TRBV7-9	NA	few	ASSANRAGEQY
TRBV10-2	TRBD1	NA	ASSAVGTDYGYT
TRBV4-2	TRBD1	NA	ASSPLDTGGVVNTEAF
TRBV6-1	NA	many	ASSTQGYMNTEAF
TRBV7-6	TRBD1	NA	ASSHPRTGGPTEAF
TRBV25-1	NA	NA	ASRGVGDNEQF
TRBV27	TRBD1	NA	ASSSGGVGSPLH
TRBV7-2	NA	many	ASSLGGGGVLAGELF
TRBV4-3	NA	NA	ASSQGNGHAFNEKLF
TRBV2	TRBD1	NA	ASPTGTGGNTIY
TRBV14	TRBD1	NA	ASSLNRGLDSPLH
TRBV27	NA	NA	ASSFGGDHNEQF
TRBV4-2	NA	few	ASSQGYRENEQY
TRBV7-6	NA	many	ASSSDPPWIYGYT
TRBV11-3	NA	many	ASSLVPGPTDTQY
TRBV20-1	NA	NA	SAREMDSPINYGYT
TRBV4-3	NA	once	ASSHPPGNPNYGYT
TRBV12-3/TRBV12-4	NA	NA	ASSFDWGPSYEQY
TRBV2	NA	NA	ASLYPGTGLSYGYT
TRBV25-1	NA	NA	ASSNWLSPLH
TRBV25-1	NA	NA	ASSEGGTRPQH
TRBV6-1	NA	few	ASSPGGGRWNSPLH
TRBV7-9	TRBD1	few	ASSLEPQGATEAF
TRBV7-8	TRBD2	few	ASSLLWGGESGQETQY
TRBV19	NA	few	ASSIGDSYNEQF
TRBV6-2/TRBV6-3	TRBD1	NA	ASSYFEPGQSYNEQF
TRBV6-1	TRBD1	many	ASSNWDRVEGGTEAF
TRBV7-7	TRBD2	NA	ASSPTSGPSETQY
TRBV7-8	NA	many	ASSPIQAGETEAF
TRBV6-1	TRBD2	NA	AGLNGGGKQF
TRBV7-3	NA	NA	ASSLRPGVATDTQY
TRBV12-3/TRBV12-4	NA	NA	ASSPRGELSYEQY
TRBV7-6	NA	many	ASSPRSSGANVLT
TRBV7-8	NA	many	ASSFSEGLVEETQY
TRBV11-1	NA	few	ASSLEPPSNLEAKNIQY
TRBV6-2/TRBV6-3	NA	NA	ASSYFGLGELF
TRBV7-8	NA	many	ASSPEGSGETQY
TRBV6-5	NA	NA	ASKFRGAYQETQY
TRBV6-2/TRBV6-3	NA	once	ASSYSSGGSEAF
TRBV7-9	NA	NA	ASSPGVQGSLNYGYT
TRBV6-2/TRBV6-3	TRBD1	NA	ASSPRTGGSDGYT
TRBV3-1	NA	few	ASSRLEMGASATYGYT
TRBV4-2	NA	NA	ASSQDWQARWETLY
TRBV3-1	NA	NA	ASSQDWARQRLLPGKAWNEQF